This TCR beta chain was profiled in a study of cytomegalovirus exposure and HLA in healthy donors. Germline V gene lookup returns CDR1 SEHNR and CDR2 FQNEAQ (reference sequence). Trimming pared 2 bases from V and 2 bases from J, leaving 12 bases between. The CDR3 totals 15 residues. The PCR made use of 60 Vbeta and 13 Jbeta primers. This table comes from immunoSEQ multiplex PCR, and its TCRdb copy is limited to in-frame clones, with some not included. The sample has 100,000 or so clones, around 76% seen once; the top ten hold around 10%. The rearrangement links TRBV7-9 to TRBJ2-5; D might be TRBD2 (6 bases). Specimen: PBMCs. The clonotype was recovered from a man aged 25-45 years in good health and CMV-seropositive. CDR3 amino acids: CASSLPGGWQETQYF. CDR3 bases: TGTGCCAGCAGCTTACCTGGGGGGTGGCAAGAGACCCAGTACTTC.